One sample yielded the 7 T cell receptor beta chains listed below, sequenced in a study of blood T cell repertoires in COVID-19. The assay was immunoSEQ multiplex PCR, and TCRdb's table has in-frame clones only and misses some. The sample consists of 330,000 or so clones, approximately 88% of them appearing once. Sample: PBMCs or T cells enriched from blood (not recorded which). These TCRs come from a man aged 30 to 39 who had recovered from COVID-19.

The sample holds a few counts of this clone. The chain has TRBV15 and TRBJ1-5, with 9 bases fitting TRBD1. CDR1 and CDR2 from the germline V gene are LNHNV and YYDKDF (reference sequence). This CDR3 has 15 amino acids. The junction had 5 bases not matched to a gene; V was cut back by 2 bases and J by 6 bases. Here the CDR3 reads CATSRPTGGSQPQHF. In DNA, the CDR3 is TGTGCCACCAGCAGACCTACAGGGGGCAGTCAGCCCCAGCATTTT.

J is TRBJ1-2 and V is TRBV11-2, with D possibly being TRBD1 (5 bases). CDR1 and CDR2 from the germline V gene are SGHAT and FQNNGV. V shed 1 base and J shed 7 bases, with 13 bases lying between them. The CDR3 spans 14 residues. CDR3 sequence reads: CASSLGGLRGGYTF. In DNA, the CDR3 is TGTGCCAGCAGCTTAGGGGGACTTAGGGGTGGCTACACCTTC.

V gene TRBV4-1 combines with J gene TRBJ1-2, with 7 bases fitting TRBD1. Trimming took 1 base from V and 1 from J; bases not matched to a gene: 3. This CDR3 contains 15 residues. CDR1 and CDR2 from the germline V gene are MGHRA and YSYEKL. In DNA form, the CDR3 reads TGCGCCAGCAGCCAAGGGGACAGAGATAACTATGGCTACACCTTC. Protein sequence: CASSQGDRDNYGYTF.

CDR3 DNA sequence: TGTGCCATCAGCGAACCAGCCCCGACAGGTTACTACGAGCAGTACTTC. Translating it yields CAISEPAPTGYYEQYF. V usage is TRBV10-3 and J usage is TRBJ2-7, with a tentative D call TRBD1 (6 bases). The V end was cut by 6 bases, the J end by 3 bases, with 21 bases between. Looked up from germline, CDR1 is ENHRY and CDR2 is SYGVKD. This CDR3 is 16 amino acids long.

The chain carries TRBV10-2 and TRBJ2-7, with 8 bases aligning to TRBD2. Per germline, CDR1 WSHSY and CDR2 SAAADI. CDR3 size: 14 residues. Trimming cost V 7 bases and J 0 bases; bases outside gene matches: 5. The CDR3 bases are TGCGCCAGCACCTCGGGGACTAGCTCCTACGAGCAGTACTTC. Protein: CASTSGTSSYEQYF.

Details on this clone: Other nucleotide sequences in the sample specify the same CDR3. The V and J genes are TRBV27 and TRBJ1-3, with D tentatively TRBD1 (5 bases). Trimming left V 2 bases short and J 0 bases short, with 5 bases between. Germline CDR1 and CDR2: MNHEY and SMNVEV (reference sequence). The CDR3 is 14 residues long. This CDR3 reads CASSLRGSGNTIYF. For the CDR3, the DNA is TGTGCCAGCAGTTTAAGGGGCTCTGGAAACACCATATATTTT.

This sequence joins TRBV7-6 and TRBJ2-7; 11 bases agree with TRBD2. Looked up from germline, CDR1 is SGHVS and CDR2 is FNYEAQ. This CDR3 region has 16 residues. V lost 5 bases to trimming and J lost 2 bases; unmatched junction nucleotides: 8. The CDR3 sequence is CASSRSGTSGPYEQYF. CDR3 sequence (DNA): TGTGCCAGCAGCCGTAGCGGGACTAGCGGTCCCTACGAGCAGTACTTC.